This TCR beta chain comes out of a study of cytomegalovirus exposure and HLA in healthy donors (dated by TCRdb to 2016 to 2017). Background on the whole study: In an earlier analysis of 450 to 750 of the donors, under 300 Gb of sequence data and 95 million to 130 million unique TCR beta sequences from 150 million to 200 million T cells were reported. About 280 gigabases of sequencing data and 70 million to 100 million unique TCR sequences made up an early release that covered some 640 HLA-typed donors. Of the roughly 400 genotyped donors, 80% to 90% were placed in the genetic ancestry cluster associated with self-reported Caucasian donors. The study was designed to test whether signatures of past pathogen exposure could be identified by cataloging public T cell receptors. The T cell repertoires of some 670 subjects were profiled by immunosequencing and related to cytomegalovirus serostatus. Besides the first cohort of around 700 subjects, a separate validation cohort made up of 120 or so different subjects was used. The study combined high-throughput TCR immunosequencing, statistical association of individual TCRs with disease status, and machine learning to predict cytomegalovirus infection status. To study patterns of TCR occurrence, a later analysis re-analyzed previously published TCR beta repertoires from 600 to 750 donors and added high-resolution HLA genotyping. Rather than using new phenotypic data, the later analysis identified candidate immune exposures from TCR beta sequences and from how often those sequences occurred across donors. In an earlier analysis of about 590 of the donors, high-throughput TCR beta sequencing was used to judge whether each TCR beta V gene segment behaved as functional or pseudogenic. Alongside the repertoire data, information on donor age, sex, ethnicity and CMV serostatus was compiled. Genome-wide SNP genotypes for about three fifths of the roughly 670 donors were used in a later genetic analysis, which treated that subset as a discovery cohort. All discovery cohort repertoires had been generated on a single sequencing platform. HLA typing included class I and class II loci at four-digit resolution. The number of typed donors differed by locus: about 620-630 for A, B, C, DRB1 and DQB1; 522 for DQA1; 606 for DPA1; and about 450 for DPB1. Roughly five DR-DQ haplotypes were handled as single units for association and clustering, since linkage in the cohort was strong. Across some 400 genotyped donors of the cohort, an average of about 240,000 unique TCR beta nucleotide sequences per donor were sequenced, and around 19% of those sequences were non-productive.

On this clone itself: Its cognate antigen has yet to be identified. The record has no base qualities; no much larger clone is one base away.

In total, about 650 healthy bone marrow donors made up the cohort. At the time of sampling, all cohort members were nominally healthy, though unrecorded immune exposures were likely present. The donor tested CMV seronegative, placing the donor among the 350 or so seronegative members of the cohort. A peripheral blood sample was collected from each donor, and TCR beta sequencing was performed on peripheral blood mononuclear cells. Genomic DNA extraction from the blood cell samples was performed with the Qiagen DNeasy Blood Extraction Kit. Study-wide conclusions, independent of this receptor: In a later analysis, the rate of TCR association differed among HLA loci, with DRB1 alleles having the most associated TCRs and HLA-C alleles having the fewest. Strong co-occurrence of HLA alleles, especially DR and DQ, made assigning TCR associations to individual alleles difficult. In a later analysis, about 16,000 TCR beta sequences were associated with specific HLA alleles at a false discovery rate of 0.05. An earlier analysis of 587 of the donors showed that most TCR beta V segments appeared in productive rearrangements either about 87% or about 30% of the time, which broadly matched IMGT annotations. It was suggested by the authors that the approach could potentially be generalized to other disease states and immunological phenotypes. Sequencing depth was assumed to be roughly uniform across donors in the presence/absence analyses, though that assumption may not hold. Some IMGT-functional V segments, including TRBV6-2 and TRBV6-3, could not be distinguished by the 87-base-pair reads and were therefore excluded. A later genetic analysis reported fewer N-insertions in productive TCRs among donors in an Asian-associated ancestry cluster than the approximately 670-donor mean. This cohort had only TCR beta chains sequenced, and the lack of alpha or paired-chain data limited which features could be detected. Correlated functional status among segregating V segments might reflect linkage disequilibrium, but an unknown experimental factor could not be ruled out. Because counts were too low, 15 to 20 rarely observed V segments, including chromosome 9 orphons, were left out of the earlier analysis of some 640 of the donors. HLA typing was unavailable for some donors at each locus, so association tests used only the typed subset. Most CMV-associated TCR beta chains appeared to be HLA-restricted in a later analysis, and the HLA associations seemed to be driven largely by CMV exposure. Compared with equally common non-associated chains, HLA-associated TCR beta chains in a later analysis were more clonally expanded and had lower generation probabilities. A later genetic analysis associated a missense DCLRE1C variant with V-gene and J-gene trimming of TCR beta chains, and an independent cohort replicated the association. A few of the identified cytomegalovirus-associated TCR beta chains were confirmed in vitro to be specific for cytomegalovirus antigens. The classifier was reported to diagnose cytomegalovirus status with high specificity and sensitivity in both the original and validation cohorts. The study listed over 150 TCR beta chains as associated with cytomegalovirus. According to a later analysis, parvovirus B19, influenza, CMV and Epstein-Barr virus appeared linked to several top co-occurrence clusters. For the cohort, immune exposure information was limited to CMV serostatus. Most TCR sequences were observed very rarely across donors, whereas some public TCRs were present in many individuals. A cluster of highly shared sequence variants was judged likely to represent a technical artifact of the sequencing pipeline. A further reported finding was that TCR beta sequences accurately predicted the HLA-A and HLA-B alleles for most subjects in the first cohort.

Libraries were constructed by the immunoSEQ multiplex PCR assay. A mixture of 60 forward primers for TCR Vbeta segments and 13 reverse primers for TCR Jbeta segments was used in the multiplex PCR. A multiplex PCR assay on genomic DNA amplified the CDR3 region of rearranged TCR beta genes. The Illumina HiSeq System was used to sequence the amplified TCR beta libraries as 87-base-pair reads. Per the source publication's procedure: In a later analysis, about 80 million unique TCR beta chains were counted across the roughly 670 repertoires, and around 10 million of these chains were shared by at least two donors. Raw reads were error-corrected and collapsed into unique sequences by a nearest-neighbor algorithm in which closely related sequences were merged to remove PCR and sequencing errors. Alignment of CDR3 sequences to IMGT reference sequences was used to assign V, D and J gene segments. For a sequence to be retained, a match of at least six nucleotides was required to both a V gene segment and a J gene segment. Rearrangements were classified as productive when the CDR3 lacked stop codons and remained in frame with V and J, and all other rearrangements were classified as non-productive. CDR3 was defined by IMGT convention, running from the second conserved V-encoded cysteine to the conserved J-encoded phenylalanine. The earlier analysis of 500 to 650 of the donors excluded any sequence lacking an unambiguous match to a single V gene segment. In an earlier analysis of 450 to 700 of the donors, V segments were called functional above 56.7% productive rearrangements and were called segregating when the between-donor standard deviation exceeded 5%. A statistical classification framework was developed to diagnose cytomegalovirus status using the catalog of TCR beta chain sequences. A later analysis assigned V and J genes by comparing TCR nucleotide sequences with IMGT/GENE-DB human TR gene sequences. The TCRdist pipeline was used in a later analysis to assign CDR3 sequences and most-parsimonious VDJ recombination scenarios. In a later analysis, each TCR beta chain was defined by its CDR3 amino acid sequence together with its V-gene family, and reads lacking a unique V-gene family were excluded. As a way to deal with suspected cross-contamination and a sequencing artifact, a later analysis dropped over 550 nucleotide sequences that were highly shared and had low generation probability. In a later analysis, a clonal expansion index was calculated for each public chain from normalized within-repertoire ranks of inferred template counts. In a later analysis, generation probabilities were computed using a VDJ recombination model fitted to out-of-frame rearrangements, and the results were checked against IGoR. In a later analysis, TCR-TCR, TCR-HLA and TCR-CMV co-occurrence was scored with hypergeometric tests, and a repertoire-size bias correction was applied to TCR pairs. In a later analysis, false discovery rates were estimated by permuting HLA or CMV assignments 20 times. In a later analysis, co-occurring TCRs were grouped using DBSCAN, and TCRdist sequence similarity was added for clustering within HLA-allele-positive subsets. Repertoires with fewer than 30,000 or more than 120,000 public chains, plus five repertoires with anomalous nucleotide sharing, were excluded from co-occurrence clustering. Here the immuneACCESS table is served through TCRdb, limited to in-frame sequences with V and J called. Missing clones are a known gap in these copies; in checked studies unresolved V genes cover under half, and the rest lacks a known reason. V, J and clone size are those of that table, while D and trimming were read from the DNA. The sample table lists 150,000 to 200,000 clones, approximately 84% of them with a count of one. About 2.6% of the sample rests with the top ten.

From the cysteine through the phenylalanine, the CDR3 covers 15 amino acids. Here the CDR3 DNA is all that survives: 45 bases in frame from base 1. Per the germline V gene, SGHDN is the CDR1 and FVKESK is the CDR2. V is pared back by 1 base and J by 0 bases, with 7 bases lying between the germline termini. This TCR derives from a female donor in good health and CMV-seronegative. Sequenced sample: PBMCs. The chain was built from TRBV14 and TRBJ1-3, with the D gene not confidently named. The CDR3 region reads CASSQGAASGNTIYF. At the DNA level, the sequence is TGTGCCAGCAGCCAAGGGGCAGCCTCTGGAAACACCATATATTTT. Where the CDR3 stops, the reference TRBV14 and TRBJ1-3 genes take over; the full variable domain is EAGVTQFPSHSVIEKGQTVTLRCDPISGHDNLYWYRRVMGKEIKFLLHFVKESKQDESGMPNNRFLAERTGGTYSTLKVQPAELEDSGVYFCASSQGAASGNTIYFGEGSWLTVV.